This TCR beta chain derives from a study of blood T cell repertoires in COVID-19. Original analysis: Estimates of nucleated cell counts were drawn from the amplification of reference gene primers. Only in-frame clones appear in the TCRdb table, and some are missing; sequencing was by immunoSEQ multiplex PCR. V, J and clone size derive from that table, while D and trimming were established from the DNA sequence. The table lists 60,000 to 70,000 clones, roughly 85% of them singletons. Germline CDR1 and CDR2: SGHDT and YYEEEE. V gave up 2 bases and J gave up 3 bases, with 8 bases separating them. The CDR3 has 13 amino acids.

Sequenced sample: peripheral blood. This clonotype originated in a man of 80 years or more with acute or convalescent COVID-19. This chain joins TRBV5-6 and TRBJ1-1, with D possibly matching TRBD1 (5 bases). The CDR3: CASSLRTYTEAFF. Written as DNA, the CDR3 is TGTGCCAGCAGCTTAAGGACATACACTGAAGCTTTCTTT.